Each of the 20 T cell receptor beta chains below was sequenced from the same sample in a study of T cells in Graves' hyperthyroidism and ophthalmopathy. TCR beta CDR3 region amplification was performed from RNA transcripts. A set of HTBI primers served as the primers for a first-round RT-PCR of the TCR CDR3. TCRdb ran MiXCR on the multiplex PCR reads and lists one entry per CDR3 protein. Of fewer than 200,000 distinct CDR3 sequences listed, 9.4% are singletons. What was sequenced was blood. These receptors all stem from a woman between 18 and 30 years old with Graves' hyperthyroidism that later progressed to Graves' ophthalmopathy.

This clonotype was recorded many times. V gene TRBV29-1 combines with J gene TRBJ1-1; D not resolved. The germline V gene encodes CDR1 SQVTM and CDR2 ANQGSEA. The length of the CDR3 is 12 residues. Trimming pared 3 bases from V and 1 base from J, leaving 6 bases between. CDR3 coding DNA: TGCAGCGTTGACAGAACGAACACTGAAGCTTTCTTT. It yields the protein CSVDRTNTEAFF.

A few counts support this clonotype. The rearrangement uses TRBV7-2 and TRBJ2-7, with no clear D. Trimming cost V 3 bases and J 0 bases, with 9 bases left between them. Germline loops: CDR1 SGHTA, CDR2 FQGNSA. CDR3 size: 14 residues. The CDR3 protein is CASSFHGSSYEQYF. In nucleotides, the CDR3 is TGTGCCAGCAGCTTTCACGGCAGCTCCTACGAGCAGTACTTC. Supplemented by reference TRBV7-2 and TRBJ2-7, the full variable domain reads GAGVSQSPSNKVTEKGKDVELRCDPISGHTALYWYRQSLGQGLEFLIYFQGNSAPDKSGLPSDRFSAERTGGSVSTLTIQRTQQEDSAVYLCASSFHGSSYEQYFGPGTRLTVT.

This clonotype appeared many times. This chain uses TRBV6-1 with TRBJ2-1; TRBD2 matches 7 bases. The CDR3 extends over 17 amino acids. Germline V lookup: CDR1 MNHNS, CDR2 SASEGT. Losses at the gene ends were 6 bases for V and 6 bases for J; bases not matched to a gene: 17. In DNA, the CDR3 is TGTGCCAGCAGCTCCCCACGGACTAGAGGGGTTCCCAATGAGCAGTTCTTC. This translates into CASSSPRTRGVPNEQFF.

This clonotype was detected a few times. The chain employs TRBV7-9 and TRBJ2-2; D call uncertain. This CDR3 comprises 16 residues. V was clipped by 4 bases and J by 0 bases, with 12 bases between them. In germline, CDR1 is SEHNR, CDR2 FQNEAQ (reference sequence). The CDR3 is CASSWRKGTNTGELFF. CDR3 nucleotide sequence: TGTGCCAGCAGCTGGCGGAAGGGAACGAACACCGGGGAGCTGTTTTTT.

The chain joins TRBV9 to TRBJ2-3; D not certain. CDR1 is SGDLS and CDR2 is YYNGEE in the germline V gene. Trimming left V 3 bases short and J 12 bases short, with 17 bases between. This CDR3 is 13 amino acids long. CDR3 sequence (DNA): TGTGCCAGCAGCGCCGCCCCAGCGATCTTACAGTATTTT. Amino acids: CASSAAPAILQYF.

This clonotype was detected many times. The chain uses TRBV12-3 or TRBV12-4 and TRBJ1-1; D is unresolved. Trimming removed 5 bases at V and 2 bases at J, with 9 bases between. This CDR3 has 13 residues. The CDR3 reads CASSHGENTEAFF. The DNA for the CDR3 is TGTGCCAGCAGTCACGGAGAAAACACTGAAGCTTTCTTT.

This chain uses TRBV14 with TRBJ2-4; possible D gene TRBD2, 6 bases. Germline values: CDR1 SGHDN, CDR2 FVKESK. There are 18 residues in the CDR3. Trimming took off 2 bases at V and 1 base at J, with 18 bases between the two ends. The CDR3 loop reads CASSQTTEPGLAKNIQYF. The CDR3 nucleotides are TGTGCCAGCAGCCAAACGACGGAGCCGGGACTGGCCAAAAACATTCAGTACTTC.

The V call is TRBV7-9, the J call TRBJ2-5, with 12 bases matching TRBD2. The ends lost 4 bases at V and 0 bases at J; junction bases unmatched: 9. CDR1 and CDR2 from the germline V gene are SEHNR and FQNEAQ (reference sequence). This CDR3 has 18 amino acids. CDR3 sequence reads: CASSSRGTSGGYQETQYF. The DNA for the CDR3 is TGTGCCAGCAGCTCCCGAGGCACTAGCGGGGGGTACCAAGAGACCCAGTACTTC.

This clonotype was recorded at least ten times. The chain uses TRBV2 and TRBJ2-3, with D perhaps matching TRBD1 (5 bases). The CDR3 sequence is 12 residues long. The V end lost 7 bases, the J end lost 1 base, and 6 bases lay between the germline ends. CDR1 SNHLY and CDR2 FYNNEI come from the germline V gene. The CDR3 protein is CASIGGTDTQYF. CDR3 nucleotides: TGTGCCAGCATAGGGGGCACAGATACGCAGTATTTT.

This clonotype was seen many times. The gene calls are TRBV14 and TRBJ2-7; 8 bases align to TRBD2. Germline V gene lookup returns CDR1 SGHDN and CDR2 FVKESK. The CDR3 is made up of 14 amino acids. With V trimmed by 5 bases and J by 5 bases, 8 bases remained unmatched. In nucleotides, the CDR3 is TGTGCCAGCAGCTCCAGCGGGAGCGTTAACGAGCAGTACTTC. It is translated as CASSSSGSVNEQYF. The full variable domain, rest sourced from reference TRBV14 and TRBJ2-7, is EAGVTQFPSHSVIEKGQTVTLRCDPISGHDNLYWYRRVMGKEIKFLLHFVKESKQDESGMPNNRFLAERTGGTYSTLKVQPAELEDSGVYFCASSSSGSVNEQYFGPGTRLTVT.

This clonotype was seen ten or more times. CDR3 nucleotides: TGTGCCAGCAGTTACGGCTTGACTGAAGCTTTCTTT. Amino acid sequence: CASSYGLTEAFF. The chain recombines TRBV6-1 with TRBJ1-1; no clear D. V lost 5 bases and J 5 bases, leaving 9 bases between the germline ends. CDR3 length: 12 amino acids. Germline loops: CDR1 MNHNS, CDR2 SASEGT.

This clonotype was found many times. This sequence joins TRBV15 and TRBJ2-1; D remains unclear. V lost 1 base, J lost 2 bases, and 12 bases lay in between. Germline lookup yields CDR1 LNHNV and CDR2 YYDKDF (reference sequence). CDR3 size: 16 residues. Here the CDR3 DNA reads TGTGCCACCAGCAGAGTCTTTGGGGTTACCTACAATGAGCAGTTCTTC. This encodes CATSRVFGVTYNEQFF.

This clonotype was seen repeatedly, ten times or more. CDR3 DNA sequence: TGTGCCAGCAGTTTAAAACGGCAGGGGTTGAACACTGAAGCTTTCTTT. Protein product: CASSLKRQGLNTEAFF. The V gene is TRBV28, the J gene TRBJ1-1; D is perhaps TRBD1 (6 bases). The CDR3 sequence is 16 residues long. Per germline, CDR1 MDHEN and CDR2 SYDVKM. Trimming removed 2 bases at V and 0 bases at J, with 13 bases between.

This clonotype was detected many times. J is TRBJ1-2 and V is TRBV12-3 or TRBV12-4; TRBD1 matches at 8 bases. Unmatched junction bases numbered 7, after V lost 5 bases and J lost 5 bases. The CDR3 runs to 14 residues. The CDR3 here is CASSPVTGGYGYTF. The CDR3 DNA follows: TGTGCCAGCAGTCCGGTAACAGGGGGTTATGGCTACACCTTC.

Many counts were recorded for this clonotype. J is TRBJ2-5 and V is TRBV19, with a possible D match to TRBD1 (5 bases). CDR3 length: 13 amino acids. Germline loops: CDR1 LNHDA, CDR2 SQIVND (reference sequence). The germline V and J ends were trimmed by 6 bases and 3 bases, with 11 bases remaining between them. CDR3 DNA: TGTGCCAGTAGGGTTCAGGGTGAAGAGACCCAGTACTTC. It yields the protein CASRVQGEETQYF.

The V call is TRBV4-1, the J call TRBJ2-1; TRBD2 matches at 10 bases. Germline lookup yields CDR1 MGHRA and CDR2 YSYEKL. Losses at the gene ends were 5 bases for V and 9 bases for J; bases not matched to a gene: 10. This CDR3 has 15 amino acids. CDR3 nucleotides: TGCGCCAGCAGCGCCAGCGGGGGGGCCGTTCTTGAGCAGTTCTTC. Protein sequence: CASSASGGAVLEQFF.

This clonotype was observed many times. The CDR3 nucleotides are TGTGCCTGGAGTGCGCAGGAGTACAATGAGCAGTTCTTC. Encoded protein: CAWSAQEYNEQFF. This chain connects TRBV30 to TRBJ2-1, with D unclear. CDR3 length: 13 residues. Germline V gene lookup returns CDR1 GTSNPN and CDR2 SVGIG (reference sequence). Trimming cost V 1 base and J 4 bases, with 8 bases left between them.

Many counts were recorded for this clonotype. This chain links TRBV2 with TRBJ2-7; D is undetermined. In germline, CDR1 is SNHLY, CDR2 FYNNEI. The CDR3 totals 13 residues. V was shortened by 7 bases and J by 2 bases, with 12 bases between the two germline ends. The CDR3 reads CASIAPGPYEQYF. The CDR3 nucleotides read TGTGCCAGCATCGCACCCGGCCCCTACGAGCAGTACTTC.

Many counts were recorded for this clonotype. This chain connects TRBV12-3 or TRBV12-4 to TRBJ2-1; 9 bases fit TRBD1. The length of the CDR3 is 16 residues. Germline trimming cut 4 bases from V and 8 bases from J; bases unmatched to any gene: 12. DNA for the CDR3: TGTGCCAGCAGTTGGCGGGGGACAGGGAGTCAGTATGAGCAGTTCTTC. Translating gives CASSWRGTGSQYEQFF.

This clonotype was seen many times. V and J are TRBV19 and TRBJ2-1, with D maybe TRBD2 (5 bases). Germline V gene sequence: CDR1 LNHDA, CDR2 SQIVND (reference sequence). The CDR3 loop spans 15 amino acids. Deletions cut 0 bases from V and 8 bases from J, with 14 bases between. The CDR3 spells CASSIDWASFDEQFF. CDR3 DNA sequence: TGTGCCAGTAGTATAGATTGGGCTAGCTTCGATGAGCAGTTCTTC.